Below are 25 T cell receptor beta chains sequenced from a single sample in a study of blood T cell repertoires in COVID-19. Repertoires were generated with immunoSEQ multiplex PCR, while TCRdb's copy carries only in-frame clones and drops some. The repertoire includes some 150,000 clones, over 75% of them detected once, and roughly 5.3% sits in the top ten. Material: peripheral blood. The receptor source for this set is a woman in her 50s with acute or convalescent COVID-19.

The gene calls are TRBV4-1 and TRBJ2-3, with 15 nucleotides matching TRBD2. Losses at the gene ends were 0 bases for V and 4 bases for J; bases not matched to a gene: 8. The CDR3 totals 19 residues. Germline CDR1 reads MGHRA; CDR2 reads YSYEKL. CDR3 nucleotides: TGCGCCAGCAGCCAAGATAGGACTAGCGGGGGGGGTGGCGCAGATACGCAGTATTTT. This encodes CASSQDRTSGGGGADTQYF.

This clone was counted many times. The V call is TRBV4-1, the J call TRBJ2-7; D might be TRBD2 (5 bases). CDR3 size: 15 residues. Germline CDR1 and CDR2: MGHRA and YSYEKL. Trimming left V 4 bases short and J 0 bases short, with 13 bases between. For the CDR3, the DNA is TGCGCCAGCAGCCCGACTGGGGAGATCTCCTACGAGCAGTACTTC. This codes for CASSPTGEISYEQYF.

This chain uses TRBV3-1 (or the pseudogene TRBV3-2) with TRBJ1-6; the D gene is possibly TRBD1 (5 bases). Germline assignment: CDR1 LGHDT and CDR2 YNNKEL (reference sequence). Trimming removed 7 bases at V and 8 bases at J, with 15 bases between. The CDR3 is 14 amino acids. DNA of the CDR3: TGTGCCAGCACCGCTCGGCAGGGCGATTCACCCCTCCACTTT. Protein product: CASTARQGDSPLHF.

The gene calls are TRBV7-9 and TRBJ2-7, with D uncertain. Germline V gives CDR1 SEHNR, CDR2 FQNEAQ (reference sequence). CDR3 length: 14 residues. V lost 1 base and J 0 bases, leaving 7 bases between the germline ends. The CDR3 bases are TGTGCCAGCAGCTTAGATGGCAACTCCTACGAGCAGTACTTC. Amino acid sequence: CASSLDGNSYEQYF.

This clone was recorded only once. The chain links TRBV7-9 to TRBJ1-1; D is unresolved. Germline lookup yields CDR1 SEHNR and CDR2 FQNEAQ (reference sequence). The CDR3 contains 15 residues. CDR3 residues: CAGGPSYTANTEAFF. The DNA of the CDR3 is TGTGCGGGCGGGCCTAGTTACACTGCGAACACTGAAGCTTTCTTT. The variable domain in full, with the rest retrieved from reference TRBV7-9 and TRBJ1-1, is DTGVSQNPRHKITKRGQNVTFRCDPISEHNRLYWYRQTLGQGPEFLTYFQNEAQLEKSRLLSDRFSAERPKGSFSTLEIQRTEQGDSAMYLCAGGPSYTANTEAFFGQGTRLTVV.

The chain employs TRBV18 and TRBJ1-1; D is uncertain. Germline V gene sequence: CDR1 KGHSH, CDR2 LQKENI. The CDR3 runs 13 residues. V lost 3 bases to trimming and J lost 1 base, with 6 bases between them. The CDR3 sequence: CASSPAANTEAFF. As DNA, the CDR3 is TGTGCCAGCTCACCTGCGGCGAACACTGAAGCTTTCTTT.

The V call is TRBV20-1, the J call TRBJ1-6, with a weak D call TRBD1 (5 bases). Trimming pared 3 bases from V and 9 bases from J, leaving 9 bases between. CDR1 and CDR2 from the germline V gene are DFQATT and SNEGSKA (reference sequence). The length of the CDR3 is 12 residues. The CDR3 DNA follows: TGCAGTGCTAGTCGGCAGGGTTCACCCCTCCACTTT. Its translation is CSASRQGSPLHF.

This chain joins TRBV20-1 and TRBJ1-5; TRBD1 aligns across 7 bases. The CDR3 contains 14 residues. Trimming took 3 bases from V and 6 from J; bases not matched to a gene: 8. CDR1 is DFQATT and CDR2 is SNEGSKA in the germline V gene (reference sequence). The CDR3: CSASMQGDPQPQHF. CDR3 nucleotides: TGCAGTGCTAGTATGCAGGGGGACCCTCAGCCCCAGCATTTT.

The rearrangement links TRBV2 to TRBJ2-6, with D unresolved. The length of the CDR3 is 15 residues. Between the trimmed V and J ends, which lost 7 bases and 0 bases, there was a span of 10 bases. Germline CDR1 reads SNHLY; CDR2 reads FYNNEI. The CDR3 bases are TGTGCCAGCACCCCCCTCAGCTCTGGGGCCAACGTCCTGACTTTC. Its translation is CASTPLSSGANVLTF.

The gene calls are TRBV30 and TRBJ2-7; D gene ambiguous. Trimming pared 2 bases from V and 6 bases from J, leaving 8 bases between. Germline CDR1 is GTSNPN and CDR2 is SVGIG (reference sequence). The CDR3 has 11 residues. The CDR3 loop is CAWSMPGEQYF. The CDR3 DNA follows: TGTGCCTGGAGTATGCCGGGCGAGCAGTACTTC.

The chain has TRBV6-4 and TRBJ2-1; D is possibly TRBD1 (5 bases). CDR3 length equals 16 residues. The V and J ends lost 6 bases and 3 bases respectively, with 18 bases between them. Looked up from germline, CDR1 is MRHNA and CDR2 is SNTAGT. The CDR3 nucleotides read TGTGCCAGCAGCGGAACTTTCGACAGTCGCTACAATGAGCAGTTCTTC. Residues: CASSGTFDSRYNEQFF.

The chain has TRBV12-3 or TRBV12-4 and TRBJ1-1; D is uncertain. The V gene lost 5 bases and the J gene lost 8 bases, with 12 bases spanning the gap. CDR3 size: 12 residues. The CDR3 sequence is CASSLTPGEAFF. CDR3 DNA sequence: TGTGCCAGCAGTCTGACGCCCGGGGAAGCTTTCTTT.

J is TRBJ1-5 and V is TRBV5-1; 10 bases line up with TRBD1. Unmatched junction bases numbered 6, after V lost 4 bases and J lost 5 bases. The CDR3 contains 15 residues. The germline gives CDR1 SGHRS, CDR2 YFSETQ. CDR3 amino acids: CASSRDRGPDQPQHF. The CDR3 DNA reads TGCGCCAGCAGCCGGGACAGGGGTCCGGATCAGCCCCAGCATTTT.

V and J are TRBV7-2 and TRBJ2-7; 7 bases agree with TRBD1. The CDR3 runs to 16 residues. Germline V gene sequence: CDR1 SGHTA, CDR2 FQGNSA. With V trimmed by 1 base and J by 3 bases, 9 bases remained unmatched. CDR3 nucleotide sequence: TGTGCCAGCAGCTTAGACACGGACAGGAAGGGCTACGAGCAGTACTTC. It yields the protein CASSLDTDRKGYEQYF. The full variable domain, with the rest looked up from reference TRBV7-2 and TRBJ2-7, is GAGVSQSPSNKVTEKGKDVELRCDPISGHTALYWYRQSLGQGLEFLIYFQGNSAPDKSGLPSDRFSAERTGGSVSTLTIQRTQQEDSAVYLCASSLDTDRKGYEQYFGPGTRLTVT.

The chain links TRBV7-2 to TRBJ1-6; D gene ambiguous. CDR1 is SGHTA and CDR2 is FQGNSA in the germline V gene. V lost 4 bases, J lost 10 bases, and 20 bases lay in between. The CDR3 length is 16 residues. In DNA, the CDR3 is TGTGCCAGCAGCTCGGGGTGGGGAGGGAACAGATCACCCCTCCACTTT. This translates into CASSSGWGGNRSPLHF.

The rearrangement joins TRBV28 to TRBJ1-3; 7 bases are shared with TRBD1. The CDR3 contains 15 residues. With 4 bases clipped from V and 2 bases from J, the junction kept 5 bases outside the gene matches. Germline CDR1 reads MDHEN; CDR2 reads SYDVKM. The CDR3 bases are TGTGCCAGCAGTTACTTGACAGGGCCTGGAAACACCATATATTTT. Its protein product is CASSYLTGPGNTIYF.

V and J are TRBV14 and TRBJ1-5, with 7 nucleotides matching TRBD1. From germline, CDR1 is SGHDN and CDR2 FVKESK. The CDR3 loop spans 17 amino acids. With V trimmed by 6 bases and J by 0 bases, 11 bases remained unmatched. In DNA form, the CDR3 reads TGTGCCAGCAGAGTAGACGGGACAGATTATAGCAATCAGCCCCAGCATTTT. Its translation is CASRVDGTDYSNQPQHF.

V gene TRBV20-1 combines with J gene TRBJ1-1; D not certain. This CDR3 is built from 12 residues. V was clipped by 6 bases and J by 3 bases, with 11 bases between them. CDR1 is DFQATT and CDR2 is SNEGSKA in the germline V gene (reference sequence). This CDR3 is CSASWGDTEAFF. Here the CDR3 DNA reads TGCAGTGCCAGTTGGGGAGACACTGAAGCTTTCTTT.

This clone was recorded a few times. This rearrangement joins TRBV28 to TRBJ2-5; 7 nucleotides agree with TRBD2. The CDR3 extends over 14 amino acids. V lost 6 bases to trimming and J lost 2 bases; unmatched junction nucleotides: 6. CDR1 is MDHEN, CDR2 SYDVKM, per germline. The CDR3 DNA reads TGTGCCAGCAGGCTACTCGGGGGGCAAGAGACCCAGTACTTC. Its translation is CASRLLGGQETQYF.

The table lists this clone with a count of one. The CDR3: CASPIRRFQVGSYEQYF. CDR3 nucleotide sequence: TGCGCCAGCCCCATTCGTAGATTCCAGGTAGGCTCCTACGAGCAGTACTTC. The V gene is TRBV10-1, the J gene TRBJ2-7; D is unresolved. Per germline, CDR1 WNHNN and CDR2 SYGVQD (reference sequence). Trimming shortened V by 8 bases and J by 0 bases, and 23 bases separated the two germline ends. This CDR3 is built from 17 residues.

In this sample, this clone turned up a few times. The CDR3 reads CASSLTRSPLHF. The CDR3 DNA is TGTGCCAGCAGTCTAACCCGTTCACCCCTCCACTTT. V gene TRBV12-3 or TRBV12-4 combines with J gene TRBJ1-6, with D hard to call. Between the trimmed V and J ends, which lost 5 bases and 9 bases, there was a span of 8 bases. The CDR3 loop spans 12 amino acids.

The count of this clone is one. The chain couples TRBV6-5 to TRBJ1-3, with D possibly matching TRBD1 (6 bases). Germline CDR1 is MNHEY and CDR2 is SVGAGI. Trimming pared 6 bases from V and 3 bases from J, leaving 15 bases between. The CDR3 sequence is 15 residues long. CDR3 loop: CASSRRQAGGNTIYF. The CDR3 nucleotides are TGTGCCAGCAGCCGTCGACAGGCAGGTGGAAACACCATATATTTT.

This clone was detected only once. This chain uses TRBV11-3 with TRBJ2-7; tentative D call: TRBD2 (6 bases). CDR3 length equals 14 residues. Germline values: CDR1 SGHNT, CDR2 YENEEA. Between the trimmed V and J ends, which lost 5 bases and 4 bases, there was a span of 15 bases. The CDR3 here is CASSPQGGEYEQYF. The CDR3 DNA reads TGTGCCAGCAGCCCCCAAGGCGGGGAATACGAGCAGTACTTC.

The chain links TRBV6-5 to TRBJ1-2; D may be TRBD1 (6 bases). Germline V gene data show CDR1 as MNHEY and CDR2 as SVGAGI. The ends were cut back, 2 bases at V and 8 bases at J, with 15 bases in the middle. The CDR3 extends over 14 amino acids. The CDR3 DNA reads as TGTGCCAGCAGTTACGTTGCGGGGGCAAGAGGCTACACCTTC. Its translation is CASSYVAGARGYTF.

Only one count was recorded for this clone. CDR3 loop: CASRETGTASTDTQYF. Written as DNA, the CDR3 is TGCGCCAGTCGGGAGACCGGGACAGCTAGCACAGATACGCAGTATTTT. The chain combines TRBV4-3 with TRBJ2-3; tentative D call: TRBD1 (7 bases). V was clipped by 9 bases and J by 0 bases, with 19 bases between them. This CDR3 has 16 amino acids. The germline CDR1 and CDR2 sequences are LGHNA and YSLEER.